These 8 T cell receptor beta chains were all obtained from the same sample, sequenced in a study of T cell responses to AZD1222 COVID-19 vaccine. The assay was immunoSEQ multiplex PCR, and TCRdb's table has in-frame clones only and misses some. This table holds over 150,000 clones, roughly 90% found once. Sample: peripheral blood, taken 28 days after the second AZD1222 dose. These receptors all stem from an adult who received the AZD1222 COVID-19 vaccine.

The chain carries TRBV7-9 and TRBJ2-1; the D call may be TRBD1 or TRBD2 (5 bases each). Germline CDR1 is SEHNR and CDR2 is FQNEAQ (reference sequence). V dropped 7 bases and J dropped 6 bases, with 19 bases sitting between them. CDR3 length equals 15 residues. In nucleotides, the CDR3 is TGTGCCAGCAACGGCGAGGGGCAGGGCCGCAATGAGCAGTTCTTC. It is translated as CASNGEGQGRNEQFF.

The gene calls are TRBV2 and TRBJ1-1; tentatively, D is TRBD1 (5 bases). Trimming pared 5 bases from V and 5 bases from J, leaving 12 bases between. The germline V gene encodes CDR1 SNHLY and CDR2 FYNNEI. This CDR3 has 13 residues. This CDR3 is CASSSQGGTEAFF. CDR3 DNA sequence: TGTGCCAGCAGTTCTCAGGGAGGGACTGAAGCTTTCTTT.

This chain connects TRBV9 to TRBJ1-1; unclear D gene. Germline loops: CDR1 SGDLS, CDR2 YYNGEE. V lost 4 bases to trimming and J lost 2 bases, with 12 bases between them. CDR3 length equals 14 residues. CDR3 bases: TGTGCCAGCAGCTCAGGACCCTATAACACTGAAGCTTTCTTT. Its translation is CASSSGPYNTEAFF.

This sequence joins TRBV12-3 or TRBV12-4 and TRBJ1-2; weak D call: TRBD1 (5 bases). Trimming left V 2 bases short and J 8 bases short, with 9 bases between. CDR3 length equals 12 residues. The CDR3 DNA reads TGTGCCAGCAGTTTATTGGAGGGGGGCTACACCTTC. Translation: CASSLLEGGYTF.

This sequence joins TRBV11-2 and TRBJ1-1, with 10 bases identical to TRBD1. CDR1 is SGHAT, CDR2 FQNNGV, per germline. This CDR3 contains 16 residues. J lost 5 bases, V lost 5 bases, and 11 bases had no gene match. The CDR3 DNA sequence: TGTGCCAGCAGCCCGGGACAGGGGAGGGTAGGGACTGAAGCTTTCTTT. This translates into CASSPGQGRVGTEAFF.

The J gene is TRBJ2-7, the V gene TRBV6-6; possibly TRBD1 for D (7 bases). This CDR3 comprises 14 residues. Germline CDR1 reads MNHNY; CDR2 reads SVGAGI (reference sequence). Trimming pared 7 bases from V and 2 bases from J, leaving 15 bases between. In nucleotides, the CDR3 is TGTGCCAGCACCCGCGGGGACAGACCCTACGAGCAGTACTTC. Amino acid sequence: CASTRGDRPYEQYF.

This rearrangement joins TRBV27 to TRBJ1-2, with no clear D. V was pared by 8 bases and J by 3 bases, with 10 bases between. This CDR3 is built from 12 residues. Germline V gene data show CDR1 as MNHEY and CDR2 as SMNVEV (reference sequence). CDR3 DNA: TGTGCCAGCGGTGGGTTAGACTATGGCTACACCTTC. Amino acids: CASGGLDYGYTF.

The rearrangement uses TRBV5-1 and TRBJ1-5; weak D call: TRBD1 (6 bases). Germline-derived CDR1 and CDR2 are SGHRS and YFSETQ. This CDR3 has 12 amino acids. V was clipped by 5 bases and J by 9 bases, with 12 bases between them. The CDR3 reads CASSLEGGPQHF. CDR3 coding DNA: TGCGCCAGCAGTCTAGAGGGGGGGCCCCAGCATTTT.